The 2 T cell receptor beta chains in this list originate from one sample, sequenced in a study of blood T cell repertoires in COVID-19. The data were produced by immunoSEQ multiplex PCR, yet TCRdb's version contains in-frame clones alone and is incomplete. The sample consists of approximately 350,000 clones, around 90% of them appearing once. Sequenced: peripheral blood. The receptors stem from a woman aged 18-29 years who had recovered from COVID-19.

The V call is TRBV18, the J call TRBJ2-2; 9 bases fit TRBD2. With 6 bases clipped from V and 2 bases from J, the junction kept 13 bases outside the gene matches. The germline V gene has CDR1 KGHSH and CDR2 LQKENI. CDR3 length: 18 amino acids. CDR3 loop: CASSPESTSGKNTGELFF. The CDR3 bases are TGTGCCAGCTCTCCAGAGTCGACTAGCGGCAAAAACACCGGGGAGCTGTTTTTT.

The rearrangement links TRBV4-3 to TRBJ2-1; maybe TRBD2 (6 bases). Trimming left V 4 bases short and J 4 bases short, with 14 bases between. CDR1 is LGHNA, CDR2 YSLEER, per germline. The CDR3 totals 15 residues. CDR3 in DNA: TGCGCCAGCAGCCGCAGGCGGCGGGATTACAATGAGCAGTTCTTC. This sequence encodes CASSRRRRDYNEQFF.